This TCR beta chain was recorded in a study of T cells in Graves' hyperthyroidism and ophthalmopathy. Amplification yielded TCR beta CDR3 regions, with RNA transcripts as the source. Carried out on the TCR CDR3, a first-round RT-PCR used the HTBI primer set. TCRdb reanalysed the multiplex PCR reads using MiXCR and keeps one entry per CDR3 protein. The repertoire consists of 500,000 to 650,000 distinct CDR3 sequences, with roughly 15% occurring once and the leading ten covering 17%. This clonotype was seen at least ten times. This CDR3 has 14 residues. Germline CDR1 and CDR2: MNHNS and SASEGT. The V end was cut by 6 bases, the J end by 3 bases, with 13 bases between.

V gene TRBV6-1 combines with J gene TRBJ2-3; D is ambiguous. The specimen sequenced was blood. This clonotype was sampled from a woman aged 18-29 years with Graves' ophthalmopathy. CDR3 DNA sequence: TGTGCCAGCAGAGTCGACGGGTTGACAGATACGCAGTATTTT. Amino acids: CASRVDGLTDTQYF.